This T cell receptor (beta chain) was obtained from a study of T cells after yellow fever vaccination. On the study more broadly: Those fractions that held only low numbers of cells were prepared using the SMART-Seq v4 Ultra Low Input RNA kit. Study results and limitations: Shared CD4/CD8 clonotypes were a small share, likely from convergent recombination. After the booster, roughly 96% of CD4 and 75% to 90% of CD8 primary-response clones were re-detected.

Using its own MiXCR run on the 5' RACE reads, TCRdb lists one record per CDR3 protein. The sample includes about 340,000 distinct CDR3 sequences, 4% seen only once; the top ten take more than 20%. This clonotype was counted at least ten times. Antigen unknown. CDR3 size: 15 residues. Germline V gene lookup returns CDR1 SGHVS and CDR2 FNYEAQ. The J segment lost 4 bases and the V segment lost 1 base, leaving 4 bases of the junction unmatched. This sequence joins TRBV7-6 and TRBJ2-1; TRBD2 matches 7 bases. This TCR was recovered from a man between 18 and 29 years old who received the YFV17D yellow fever vaccine. The input for sequencing was PBMCs, taken 5 days after the yellow fever booster vaccination. CDR3: CASSLGAGVYNEQFF. The DNA for the CDR3 is TGTGCCAGCAGCTTAGGGGCGGGGGTGTACAATGAGCAGTTCTTC.